Below, 23 T cell receptor beta chains from the same sample are listed, as sequenced in a study of T cells after yellow fever vaccination. TCRdb processed the 5' RACE reads anew with MiXCR; each CDR3 protein has one entry. The table lists more than 110,000 distinct CDR3 sequences, approximately 6.6% of them singletons, with under 0.7% in the top ten. The source was CD4+ T cells sorted from PBMCs, collected 10 days after the yellow fever booster vaccination. The origin of the receptors is a man aged 30 to 39 who received the YFV17D yellow fever vaccine.

Of note for this clonotype: This may stem from a read error, because a much larger clone lies one nucleotide away. The rearrangement uses TRBV7-6 and TRBJ2-7, with TRBD2 as a possible D gene (6 bases). CDR3 length: 15 residues. Trimming cost V 3 bases and J 4 bases, with 16 bases left between them. From germline, CDR1 is SGHVS and CDR2 FNYEAQ. The CDR3 loop is CASSLARDSGYEQYF. The CDR3 nucleotides are TGTGCCAGCAGCTTGGCCAGGGACTCAGGATACGAGCAGTACTTC.

This clonotype was counted many times. This chain links TRBV20-1 with TRBJ2-2; 7 positions match TRBD1. Germline values: CDR1 DFQATT, CDR2 SNEGSKA (reference sequence). V was clipped by 3 bases and J by 4 bases; unmatched bases: 5. The CDR3 is 14 residues long. For the CDR3, the DNA is TGCAGTGCTAGTAGACGGGACAGCACCGGGGAGCTGTTTTTT. It translates to CSASRRDSTGELFF.

This chain links TRBV27 with TRBJ1-1; D remains unclear. The germline V gene has CDR1 MNHEY and CDR2 SMNVEV (reference sequence). Between the trimmed V and J ends, which lost 6 bases and 4 bases, there was a span of 12 bases. This CDR3 spans 13 amino acids. CDR3 coding DNA: TGTGCCAGCAGCCCCACCCCCGGCACTGAAGCTTTCTTT. It encodes CASSPTPGTEAFF.

In its sample, this clonotype was seen many times. The chain couples TRBV5-1 to TRBJ2-7; 9 positions agree with TRBD2. Germline assignment: CDR1 SGHRS and CDR2 YFSETQ. The CDR3 has 15 residues. V dropped 4 bases and J dropped 2; count of bases not matched to a gene: 7. CDR3 sequence (DNA): TGCGCCAGCAGCCTTGGGGCGGGAGGGCCCTACGAGCAGTACTTC. The encoded protein is CASSLGAGGPYEQYF.

Worth noting for this clonotype: The junction shows a germline mismatch at one end, possibly a read error. The genes are TRBV19 and TRBJ2-1; 8 positions agree with TRBD2. The CDR3 has 16 residues. CDR1 LNHDA and CDR2 SQIVND come from the germline V gene (reference sequence). The CDR3 sequence is CARSYTGTRMYNEQFF. The CDR3 bases are TGTGCCCGTAGTTACACCGGGACTAGGATGTACAATGAGCAGTTCTTC.

V is TRBV18 and J is TRBJ1-2; D uncertain. From germline, CDR1 is KGHSH and CDR2 LQKENI. With 6 bases removed from V and 11 bases from J, the gap between germline ends came to 22 bases. This CDR3 comprises 14 residues. CDR3 nucleotides: TGTGCCAGCTCCCAAGAGTCACGCAGCATTGGGTACACCTTC. As protein: CASSQESRSIGYTF.

This clonotype was recorded at least ten times. The gene calls are TRBV5-1 and TRBJ2-3; D is undetermined. Per the germline V gene, CDR1 is SGHRS and CDR2 is YFSETQ. V lost 0 bases to trimming and J lost 0 bases, with 5 bases between them. This CDR3 comprises 14 residues. CDR3 in amino acids: CASSLAESTDTQYF. DNA for the CDR3: TGCGCCAGCAGCTTGGCAGAGAGCACAGATACGCAGTATTTT.

The table lists this clonotype with many counts. The chain has TRBV12-3 or TRBV12-4 and TRBJ2-3; 7 bases line up with TRBD1. The CDR3 runs to 16 residues. The trim removed 2 bases at V and 0 bases at J, leaving 5 bases unmatched. The CDR3 coding sequence is TGTGCCAGCAGTTTAATAGGGGGCAGTAGCACAGATACGCAGTATTTT. Translated, it gives CASSLIGGSSTDTQYF.

This clonotype was counted ten times or more. The chain is built from TRBV5-1 and TRBJ2-7, with D maybe TRBD2 (6 bases). Trimming took off 4 bases at V and 5 bases at J, with 7 bases between the two ends. The CDR3 length is 11 residues. Germline V lookup: CDR1 SGHRS, CDR2 YFSETQ. CDR3 region: CASSTGDEQYF. DNA of the CDR3: TGCGCCAGCAGCACGGGAGACGAGCAGTACTTC.

Ten or more counts support this clonotype. This chain connects TRBV28 to TRBJ2-2; no definite D call. V lost 2 bases and J lost 7, with 8 bases in between. Germline V gives CDR1 MDHEN, CDR2 SYDVKM. There are 13 residues in the CDR3. CDR3 residues: CASSLLSDGELFF. The CDR3 DNA follows: TGTGCCAGCAGTTTACTGTCGGACGGGGAGCTGTTTTTT.

This clonotype has a handful of counts. In nucleotides, the CDR3 is TGCAGTGCTTGGACTAGCGGGAGGGAAGTAGAGCAGTTCTTC. It is translated as CSAWTSGREVEQFF. The chain couples TRBV20-1 to TRBJ2-1, with TRBD2 matching over 15 bases. CDR1 and CDR2 (germline): DFQATT, SNEGSKA (reference sequence). J was trimmed by 10 bases and V by 5 bases; bases with no gene match: 6. The CDR3 sequence is 14 residues long.

This clonotype appeared many times. The chain uses TRBV7-2 and TRBJ1-1, with 10 positions matching TRBD1. CDR1 and CDR2 from the germline V gene are SGHTA and FQGNSA. CDR3 length equals 16 residues. After removal of 2 bases from V and 5 bases from J, the junction contained 8 bases not matched to a gene. This chain's CDR3 is CASSLTQDRGFTEAFF. CDR3 coding DNA: TGTGCCAGCAGCTTAACCCAGGACAGGGGGTTTACTGAAGCTTTCTTT.

This sequence joins TRBV7-9 and TRBJ2-2, with D maybe TRBD2 (5 bases). From germline, CDR1 is SEHNR and CDR2 FQNEAQ (reference sequence). The CDR3 sequence is 16 residues long. Trimming removed 5 bases at V and 4 bases at J, with 17 bases between. The CDR3 loop is CASSPGSHCGTGELFF. CDR3 DNA sequence: TGTGCCAGCAGCCCTGGGAGCCACTGCGGCACCGGGGAGCTGTTTTTT.

This clonotype was detected many times. J is TRBJ2-2 and V is TRBV29-1; D is undetermined. The CDR3 sequence is 14 residues long. Germline CDR1 and CDR2: SQVTM and ANQGSEA. Trimming took off 4 bases at V and 6 bases at J, with 15 bases between the two ends. CDR3 bases: TGCAGCGTTGGCCGGGCTGGTGGGGCCGGGGAGCTGTTTTTT. Its protein is CSVGRAGGAGELFF.

The V gene is TRBV6-2 or TRBV6-3, the J gene TRBJ2-7; no definite D call. This CDR3 has 14 amino acids. The germline V gene has CDR1 MNHEY and CDR2 SVGEGT. V gave up 6 bases and J gave up 3 bases, with 15 bases separating them. In nucleotides, the CDR3 is TGTGCCAGCAGCCGTCTCACGGAGAGCTACGAGCAGTACTTC. Translating gives CASSRLTESYEQYF.

This clonotype was observed at least ten times. The rearrangement joins TRBV5-1 to TRBJ2-2, with 10 nucleotides matching TRBD1. Germline trimming cut 1 base from V and 5 bases from J; bases unmatched to any gene: 2. The V gene's germline CDR1 is SGHRS and CDR2 YFSETQ. This CDR3 comprises 15 residues. CDR3 amino acids: CASSLRQGATGELFF. The CDR3 DNA reads TGCGCCAGCAGCTTGAGACAGGGGGCAACCGGGGAGCTGTTTTTT.

The rearrangement joins TRBV7-2 to TRBJ1-5; 7 positions match TRBD1. The CDR3 loop spans 16 amino acids. The germline V gene has CDR1 SGHTA and CDR2 FQGNSA. Losses at the gene ends were 1 base for V and 3 bases for J; bases not matched to a gene: 6. The CDR3, as DNA: TGTGCCAGCAGCTTAGGGGGGACAGCCTTCAATCAGCCCCAGCATTTT. Protein product: CASSLGGTAFNQPQHF.

This clonotype has ten or more counts. The CDR3, as DNA: TGCGCCAGCAGCTTGCCTATAGGACAGGGGCCCTACTACGAGCAGTACTTC. Protein sequence: CASSLPIGQGPYYEQYF. The chain links TRBV5-1 to TRBJ2-7; 9 bases line up with TRBD1. The J segment lost 3 bases and the V segment lost 1 base, leaving 11 bases of the junction unmatched. The germline V gene has CDR1 SGHRS and CDR2 YFSETQ. The CDR3 consists of 17 residues.

The table lists this clonotype with many counts. The V gene is TRBV20-1, the J gene TRBJ1-1; no reliable D call. V was pared by 6 bases and J by 2 bases, with 7 bases between. CDR3 length equals 11 residues. Germline CDR1 and CDR2: DFQATT and SNEGSKA (reference sequence). The CDR3 reads CSAWLNTEAFF. The CDR3 DNA reads as TGCAGTGCGTGGTTAAACACTGAAGCTTTCTTT.

For this clonotype: A much larger clone differs from this one at a single base, so this may be a read error. The J gene is TRBJ1-1, the V gene TRBV29-1, with D hard to call. Per the germline V gene, CDR1 is SQVTM and CDR2 is ANQGSEA. Trimming cost V 7 bases and J 0 bases, with 6 bases left between them. The CDR3 has 11 amino acids. CDR3: CSDSVNTEAFF. CDR3 DNA sequence: TGCAGCGACAGTGTGAACACTGAAGCTTTCTTT. Together with reference TRBV29-1 and TRBJ1-1, the CDR3 gives the full variable domain: SAVISQKPSRDICQRGTSLTIQCQVDSQVTMMFWYRQQPGQSLTLIATANQGSEATYESGFVIDKFPISRPNLTFSTLTVSNMSPEDSSIYLCSDSVNTEAFFGQGTRLTVV.

This clonotype has a handful of counts. The chain combines TRBV5-1 with TRBJ2-7; 9 bases map to TRBD2. The CDR3 is 17 residues long. V shed 4 bases, J shed 6 bases, and the junction held 17 bases outside the gene matches. Germline V gene sequence: CDR1 SGHRS, CDR2 YFSETQ. The chain's CDR3 is CASSPGVQAGGLLEQYF. The CDR3 nucleotides are TGCGCCAGCAGCCCGGGTGTCCAGGCGGGAGGGCTCCTCGAGCAGTACTTC.

This clonotype appeared many times. The chain couples TRBV11-2 to TRBJ2-7, with 10 bases fitting TRBD2. V shed 2 bases and J 4 bases; nucleotides not matched to a gene: 2. Germline loops: CDR1 SGHAT, CDR2 FQNNGV. The CDR3 length is 14 residues. The CDR3: CASSLLAGAYEQYF. Here the CDR3 DNA reads TGTGCCAGCAGCTTACTAGCGGGAGCTTACGAGCAGTACTTC.

This clonotype was counted at least ten times. V gene TRBV28 combines with J gene TRBJ2-1; no firm D call. This CDR3 is 13 amino acids long. The ends were cut back, 4 bases at V and 3 bases at J, with 7 bases in the middle. Germline V lookup: CDR1 MDHEN, CDR2 SYDVKM. CDR3 sequence: CASSSSLYNEQFF. The CDR3 DNA sequence: TGTGCCAGCAGTTCCTCCCTCTACAATGAGCAGTTCTTC.